These 15 T cell receptor beta chains were sequenced from one sample in a study of blood T cell repertoires in COVID-19. The method was immunoSEQ multiplex PCR; TCRdb's version includes in-frame clones alone and lacks a portion of them. The repertoire holds 35,000 to 55,000 clones, 90% seen once, with roughly 19% in the top ten. Sequencing was done on a sample of peripheral blood. These receptors were taken from a man between 65 and 79 years old with active COVID-19.

The V and J genes are TRBV7-9 and TRBJ1-2, with 7 bases that match TRBD1. Losses at the gene ends were 1 base for V and 2 bases for J; bases not matched to a gene: 1. CDR3 length equals 14 residues. Germline V gene sequence: CDR1 SEHNR, CDR2 FQNEAQ (reference sequence). CDR3 loop: CASSLGDRNYGYTF. The CDR3 coding sequence is TGTGCCAGCAGCTTAGGGGACAGAAACTATGGCTACACCTTC.

The chain uses TRBV15 and TRBJ2-1, with a weak D call TRBD2 (6 bases). CDR3 length: 14 residues. Per the germline V gene, CDR1 is LNHNV and CDR2 is YYDKDF (reference sequence). Trimming shortened V by 5 bases and J by 5 bases, and 13 bases separated the two germline ends. CDR3 DNA sequence: TGTGCCACCAGCCGCCACGGGGGAGACAATGAGCAGTTCTTC. It is translated as CATSRHGGDNEQFF.

This chain links TRBV6-2 or TRBV6-3 with TRBJ1-1, with 8 bases that match TRBD1. The CDR3 totals 14 residues. Trimming removed 2 bases from V and 11 bases from J; junction bases left unmatched: 10. Germline V gene sequence: CDR1 MNHEY, CDR2 SVGEGT. CDR3 sequence: CASSYTGQGAGAFF. The CDR3, as DNA: TGTGCCAGCAGTTACACAGGGCAGGGGGCCGGGGCTTTCTTT.

V usage is TRBV6-5 and J usage is TRBJ2-7; possibly TRBD2 for D (6 bases). The CDR3 runs to 14 residues. V was trimmed by 6 bases and J by 5 bases, leaving 17 bases between them. Germline-derived CDR1 and CDR2 are MNHEY and SVGAGI. The CDR3 protein is CASRWGGGGNEQYF. CDR3 bases: TGTGCCAGCAGGTGGGGTGGGGGAGGAAACGAGCAGTACTTC.

V and J are TRBV5-4 and TRBJ1-6, with D uncertain. The CDR3 consists of 17 residues. Germline lookup yields CDR1 SGHNT and CDR2 YYREEE (reference sequence). V was pared by 0 bases and J by 0 bases, with 10 bases between. CDR3 DNA: TGTGCCAGCAGCTTGGGCCCTCGGAGCTCCTATAATTCACCCCTCCACTTT. This encodes CASSLGPRSSYNSPLHF. The full variable domain, its missing parts supplied by reference TRBV5-4 and TRBJ1-6, is ETGVTQSPTHLIKTRGQQVTLRCSSQSGHNTVSWYQQALGQGPQFIFQYYREEENGRGNFPPRFSGLQFPNYSSELNVNALELDDSALYLCASSLGPRSSYNSPLHFGNGTRLTVT.

The rearrangement links TRBV7-9 to TRBJ2-7; D uncertain. The germline V gene encodes CDR1 SEHNR and CDR2 FQNEAQ (reference sequence). Trimming left V 8 bases short and J 3 bases short, with 17 bases between. The CDR3 contains 14 residues. The CDR3 spells CASQATTVSYEQYF. CDR3 bases: TGTGCCAGCCAGGCCACGACGGTTAGCTACGAGCAGTACTTC.

The chain has TRBV13 and TRBJ2-5, with 11 nucleotides matching TRBD2. Trimming took 5 bases from V and 5 from J; bases not matched to a gene: 7. The CDR3 has 15 amino acids. Germline V gene lookup returns CDR1 PRHDT and CDR2 FYEKMQ (reference sequence). CDR3: CASSIWTSGRETQYF. CDR3 nucleotides: TGTGCCAGCAGCATCTGGACTAGCGGGCGTGAGACCCAGTACTTC.

This chain links TRBV5-5 with TRBJ2-7; tentative D call: TRBD2 (5 bases). CDR1 is SGHKS and CDR2 is YYEKEE in the germline V gene (reference sequence). The CDR3 has 15 amino acids. Trimming pared 2 bases from V and 0 bases from J, leaving 12 bases between. CDR3 in amino acids: CASSFRSGLSYEQYF. DNA of the CDR3: TGTGCCAGCAGCTTCCGATCTGGACTCTCCTACGAGCAGTACTTC.

The CDR3 coding sequence is TGTGCCATCAGCGAACCCCCGATCAGGGATGCCTACGAGCAGTACTTC. Encoded protein: CAISEPPIRDAYEQYF. The chain is built from TRBV10-3 and TRBJ2-7; D possibly corresponds to TRBD1 (5 bases). This CDR3 is 16 amino acids long. Germline values: CDR1 ENHRY, CDR2 SYGVKD. Deletions cut 6 bases from V and 2 bases from J, with 20 bases between.

The chain links TRBV5-6 to TRBJ2-3; 7 bases map to TRBD1. The CDR3 covers 14 residues. The V and J ends lost 4 bases and 5 bases, in that order; junction bases with no gene match: 7. CDR1 is SGHDT and CDR2 is YYEEEE in the germline V gene. The CDR3 loop is CASSRDSNLDTQYF. Written as DNA, the CDR3 is TGTGCCAGCAGCCGGGACAGTAACCTAGATACGCAGTATTTT. The variable domain in full, completed from reference TRBV5-6 and TRBJ2-3, reads DAGVTQSPTHLIKTRGQQVTLRCSPKSGHDTVSWYQQALGQGPQFIFQYYEEEERQRGNFPDRFSGHQFPNYSSELNVNALLLGDSALYLCASSRDSNLDTQYFGPGTRLTVL.

The rearrangement joins TRBV5-1 to TRBJ2-3; TRBD2 agrees at 10 bases. The CDR3 covers 16 residues. Germline trimming cut 0 bases from V and 7 bases from J; bases unmatched to any gene: 8. Germline CDR1 SGHRS, CDR2 YFSETQ. The CDR3 nucleotides read TGCGCCAGCAGCTTGGCGTCTAGCGGGGGCCCCTATACGCAGTATTTT. Translating it yields CASSLASSGGPYTQYF.

This chain connects TRBV30 to TRBJ2-2; 7 bases line up with TRBD1. Germline CDR1 is GTSNPN and CDR2 is SVGIG (reference sequence). V shed 3 bases and J 4 bases; nucleotides not matched to a gene: 5. The CDR3 length is 14 residues. In nucleotides, the CDR3 is TGTGCCTGGAGACCCGGGACAGCCACCGGGGAGCTGTTTTTT. Protein product: CAWRPGTATGELFF.

The chain joins TRBV15 to TRBJ2-1; TRBD2 matches 13 bases. There are 15 residues in the CDR3. From germline, CDR1 is LNHNV and CDR2 YYDKDF (reference sequence). The V and J ends lost 5 bases and 5 bases, in that order; junction bases with no gene match: 3. CDR3 sequence (DNA): TGTGCCACCAGCGTCGGGACTAGCGGGAACAATGAGCAGTTCTTC. This encodes CATSVGTSGNNEQFF.

The rearrangement joins TRBV4-3 to TRBJ2-7, with D perhaps TRBD2 (6 bases). Germline-derived CDR1 and CDR2 are LGHNA and YSLEER. The CDR3 is 15 residues long. The V end lost 6 bases, the J end lost 0 bases, and 15 bases lay between the germline ends. DNA of the CDR3: TGCGCCAGCAGTGTCCTTGAGGGACTCTCCTACGAGCAGTACTTC. This sequence encodes CASSVLEGLSYEQYF.

This clone was recorded a few times. The rearrangement joins TRBV28 to TRBJ1-1, with D maybe TRBD1 (6 bases). Germline assignment: CDR1 MDHEN and CDR2 SYDVKM. Trimming shortened V by 5 bases and J by 5 bases, and 9 bases separated the two germline ends. The CDR3 contains 12 residues. This CDR3 reads CASSQGMTEAFF. The CDR3, as DNA: TGTGCCAGCAGTCAGGGGATGACTGAAGCTTTCTTT.